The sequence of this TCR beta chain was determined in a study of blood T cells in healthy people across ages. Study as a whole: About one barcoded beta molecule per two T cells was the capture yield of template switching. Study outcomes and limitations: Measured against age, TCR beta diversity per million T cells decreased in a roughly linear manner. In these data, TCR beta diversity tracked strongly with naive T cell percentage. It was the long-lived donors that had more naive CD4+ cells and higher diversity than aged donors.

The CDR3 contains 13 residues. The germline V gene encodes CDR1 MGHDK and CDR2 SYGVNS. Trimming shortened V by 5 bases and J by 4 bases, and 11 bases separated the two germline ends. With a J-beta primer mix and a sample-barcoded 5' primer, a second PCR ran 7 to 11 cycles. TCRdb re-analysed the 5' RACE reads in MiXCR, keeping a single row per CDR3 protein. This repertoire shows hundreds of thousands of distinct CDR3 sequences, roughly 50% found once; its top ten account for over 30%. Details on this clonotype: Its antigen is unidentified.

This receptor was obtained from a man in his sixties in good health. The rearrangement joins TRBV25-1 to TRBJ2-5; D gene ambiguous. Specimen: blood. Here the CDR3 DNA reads TGTGCCAGCAGTAGACATTTCCCAGAGACCCAGTACTTC. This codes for CASSRHFPETQYF.